One sample yielded the 6 T cell receptor beta chains listed below, sequenced in a study of PD-1 blockade in classical Hodgkin lymphoma. Sequencing used immunoSEQ multiplex PCR; TCRdb keeps in-frame clones, though not all of them. This sample has nearly 60,000 clones, with around 93% found just once. Brentuximab vedotin exposure varied among the patients, all of whom had relapsed after autologous stem cell transplantation. The source material was peripheral blood mononuclear cells (PBMCs), sampled before the second cycle of nivolumab. These receptors originate from a human donor with classical Hodgkin lymphoma.

The CDR3: CASSQVPPPSSGANVLTF. The CDR3 DNA reads as TGCGCCAGCAGCCAAGTCCCCCCGCCCAGCTCTGGGGCCAACGTCCTGACTTTC. The V and J genes are TRBV4-3 and TRBJ2-6; no definite D call. With 1 base removed from V and 0 bases from J, the gap between germline ends came to 13 bases. The CDR3 loop spans 18 amino acids. CDR1 LGHNA and CDR2 YSLEER come from the germline V gene.

V gene TRBV11-1 combines with J gene TRBJ2-2; 11 bases fit TRBD2. Per the germline V gene, CDR1 is SGHAT and CDR2 is FQDESV (reference sequence). The CDR3 is 18 residues long. With V trimmed by 1 base and J by 3 bases, 7 bases remained unmatched. The CDR3 region is CASSLVLAGGPYTGELFF. The CDR3 DNA sequence: TGTGCCAGCAGCTTAGTTCTAGCGGGAGGACCCTACACCGGGGAGCTGTTTTTT.

This chain links TRBV5-1 with TRBJ1-2; 7 nucleotides line up with TRBD1. V was pared by 6 bases and J by 4 bases, with 6 bases of the junction left unmatched. The CDR3 is 13 amino acids. The germline CDR1 and CDR2 sequences are SGHRS and YFSETQ. As DNA, the CDR3 is TGCGCCAGCAAAGGACAGGCTCCCTATGGCTACACCTTC. Protein product: CASKGQAPYGYTF.

This chain links TRBV28 with TRBJ2-7; D is undetermined. V was clipped by 7 bases and J by 3 bases, with 16 bases between them. Germline CDR1 and CDR2: MDHEN and SYDVKM. CDR3 length: 14 residues. CDR3 in amino acids: CASNEIRANYEQYF. The CDR3, as DNA: TGTGCCAGCAACGAGATTAGGGCTAACTACGAGCAGTACTTC.

The chain employs TRBV27 and TRBJ1-2, with D possibly being TRBD1 (5 bases). This CDR3 region has 17 residues. V was pared by 2 bases and J by 5 bases, with 21 bases between. Germline CDR1 reads MNHEY; CDR2 reads SMNVEV (reference sequence). The CDR3 spells CASSLRPTDPLFYGYTF. CDR3 nucleotides: TGTGCCAGCAGTTTAAGGCCGACAGATCCACTATTTTATGGCTACACCTTC.

The chain joins TRBV7-3 to TRBJ2-1; D might be TRBD1 (6 bases). CDR1 and CDR2 from the germline V gene are SGHTA and FQGTGA. The CDR3 extends over 13 amino acids. Trimming stripped 5 bases from V and 5 bases from J, with 10 bases between. CDR3 nucleotides: TGTGCCAGCAGCCCTGACAGGAACAATGAGCAGTTCTTC. Translated: CASSPDRNNEQFF.